This T cell receptor (beta chain) was sequenced for a study of post-analysis software for immune sequencing data. Unique molecular identifiers were carried by the TCR beta cDNA libraries. The yield from about 1 to 10 million T cells was roughly 500,000 cDNA molecules in total. One entry per CDR3 protein results from TCRdb running MiXCR on the PCR reads. The sample has 650,000 to 850,000 distinct CDR3 sequences, 53% seen once; the top ten hold under 6%. Study outcomes and limitations: Significantly lower normalized Chao1 diversity was found in patients with multiple sclerosis relative to controls. Higher frequency in patients than in controls was seen for about five TRBV segments, with TRBV5-6, TRBV5-1 and TRBV20-1 among them. Pronounced co-clustering by F measure was evident among identically batched samples.

To note about this clonotype: Its antigen is currently unknown.

The CDR3 covers 12 residues. Germline CDR1 LGHDT, CDR2 YNNKEL (reference sequence). The origin of this receptor is a girl between 5 and 17 years old with multiple sclerosis. The chain couples TRBV3-1 to TRBJ2-4; tentative D call: TRBD1 (5 bases). The J call is doubtful: the DNA matches TRBJ2-7 better. The sample consisted of blood. The CDR3 loop is CASSHPQGEQYF. The CDR3, as DNA: TGTGCCAGCAGCCATCCTCAGGGCGAGCAGTACTTC.